The source of this T cell receptor beta chain is a study of blood T cell repertoires in COVID-19. Overall study: From T cells, B-cell-depleted T cells, or PBMCs came the material, which was cDNA or gDNA.

Germline CDR1 LGHDT, CDR2 YNNKEL (reference sequence). CDR3 length: 16 residues. V was trimmed by 0 bases and J by 2 bases, leaving 13 bases between them. Data came from immunoSEQ multiplex PCR; TCRdb stores just in-frame clones and leaves some out. The table lists approximately 390,000 clones, 88% of them singletons. The TCR comes from a woman aged 40 to 50 with acute COVID-19. Sequenced material: PBMCs or T cells enriched from blood (not recorded which). The chain has TRBV3-1 (or the pseudogene TRBV3-2) and TRBJ1-2; D may be TRBD1 (5 bases). The CDR3: CASSQDGGRGNYGYTF. CDR3 bases: TGTGCCAGCAGCCAAGACGGGGGGAGGGGAAACTATGGCTACACCTTC.